One and the same sample provided the 28 T cell receptor beta chains below, sequenced in a study of T cells in Graves' hyperthyroidism and ophthalmopathy. There were TCR beta CDR3 regions amplified from RNA transcripts. First-round RT-PCR with HTBI primers amplified the TCR CDR3 region. Via MiXCR, TCRdb re-called the multiplex PCR reads, giving one row per CDR3 protein. The data hold approximately 600,000 distinct CDR3 sequences, with less than 25% observed a single time. The sample taken for sequencing was blood. These TCRs come from a man aged 25 to 45 with Graves' ophthalmopathy.

The table lists this clonotype with many counts. The chain has TRBV28 and TRBJ2-7; 9 positions match TRBD1. This CDR3 has 14 residues. With V trimmed by 5 bases and J by 2 bases, 4 bases remained unmatched. Germline V lookup: CDR1 MDHEN, CDR2 SYDVKM. CDR3 sequence: CASSITGGAYEQYF. The CDR3 bases are TGTGCCAGCAGTATCACAGGGGGCGCCTACGAGCAGTACTTC. Full variable domain (missing parts from reference TRBV28 and TRBJ2-7): DVKVTQSSRYLVKRTGEKVFLECVQDMDHENMFWYRQDPGLGLRLIYFSYDVKMKEKGDIPEGYSVSREKKERFSLILESASTNQTSMYLCASSITGGAYEQYFGPGTRLTVT.

This clonotype was counted a few times. The V call is TRBV24-1, the J call TRBJ2-1; 9 bases align to TRBD2. Germline values: CDR1 KGHDR, CDR2 SFDVKD. J gave up 6 bases and V 3 bases, and 11 bases lay outside the gene matches. The CDR3 contains 17 residues. The CDR3 reads CATSDNPLAGWGNEQFF. The CDR3 nucleotides read TGTGCCACCAGTGATAACCCCCTAGCGGGATGGGGCAATGAGCAGTTCTTC.

This clonotype has a handful of counts. The V call is TRBV29-1, the J call TRBJ1-3, with D uncertain. Per germline, CDR1 SQVTM and CDR2 ANQGSEA. This CDR3 contains 12 residues. V lost 2 bases and J 4 bases, leaving 6 bases between the germline ends. In DNA form, the CDR3 reads TGCAGCGTTGAAACAGTCGGAAACACCATATATTTT. It specifies CSVETVGNTIYF.

V and J are TRBV24-1 and TRBJ1-5; the match to TRBD1 covers 7 bases. V gave up 3 bases and J gave up 2 bases; unmatched junction bases: 6. Germline V gene sequence: CDR1 KGHDR, CDR2 SFDVKD. There are 16 residues in the CDR3. The CDR3 region is CATSDPQGGGNQPQHF. The CDR3 DNA reads TGTGCCACCAGTGATCCGCAGGGGGGAGGCAATCAGCCCCAGCATTTT.

The rearrangement links TRBV18 to TRBJ2-2, with 7 nucleotides matching TRBD1. Germline trimming cut 2 bases from V and 4 bases from J; bases unmatched to any gene: 4. The CDR3 spans 15 residues. Germline values: CDR1 KGHSH, CDR2 LQKENI. CDR3 in DNA: TGTGCCAGCTCACCAAGGGGGCTGGGCACCGGGGAGCTGTTTTTT. It yields the protein CASSPRGLGTGELFF.

Only a few counts were recorded for this clonotype. The genes are TRBV28 and TRBJ2-7, with D possibly matching TRBD2 (7 bases). The CDR3 has 15 residues. Germline CDR1 MDHEN, CDR2 SYDVKM. Trimming removed 8 bases at V and 3 bases at J, with 20 bases between. The chain's CDR3 is CASQGGAVKGYEQYF. DNA for the CDR3: TGTGCCAGCCAAGGGGGGGCGGTGAAAGGCTACGAGCAGTACTTC.

This clonotype was seen a few times. The chain recombines TRBV6-1 with TRBJ2-1; the D is unclear. Germline-derived CDR1 and CDR2 are MNHNS and SASEGT. Between the trimmed V and J ends, which lost 5 bases and 7 bases, there was a span of 9 bases. The CDR3 contains 12 residues. CDR3 nucleotide sequence: TGTGCCAGCAGTTATGACTGGAATGAGCAGTTCTTC. It yields the protein CASSYDWNEQFF.

The J gene is TRBJ1-1, the V gene TRBV5-1; no reliable D call. Germline assignment: CDR1 SGHRS and CDR2 YFSETQ. Trimming pared 4 bases from V and 0 bases from J, leaving 10 bases between. The CDR3 extends over 14 amino acids. CDR3 amino acids: CASSGPSLNTEAFF. In DNA form, the CDR3 reads TGCGCCAGCAGCGGGCCGTCGCTGAACACTGAAGCTTTCTTT. The full variable domain, its missing parts supplied by reference TRBV5-1 and TRBJ1-1, is KAGVTQTPRYLIKTRGQQVTLSCSPISGHRSVSWYQQTPGQGLQFLFEYFSETQRNKGNFPGRFSGRQFSNSRSEMNVSTLELGDSALYLCASSGPSLNTEAFFGQGTRLTVV.

The chain recombines TRBV20-1 with TRBJ1-1; no reliable D call. Trimming pared 2 bases from V and 1 base from J, leaving 8 bases between. The CDR3 extends over 13 amino acids. Germline lookup yields CDR1 DFQATT and CDR2 SNEGSKA (reference sequence). CDR3 bases: TGCAGTGCTAGACGGCAGGAGAACACTGAAGCTTTCTTT. This encodes CSARRQENTEAFF.

This clonotype occurred a few times. This chain links TRBV11-2 with TRBJ2-7; D tentatively reads TRBD1 or TRBD2 (5 bases each). The CDR3 contains 14 residues. Germline lookup yields CDR1 SGHAT and CDR2 FQNNGV. Trimming removed 8 bases from V and 0 bases from J, with 14 bases in between. The DNA for the CDR3 is TGTGCCAGCGGACTTAGGGGCAGCTCCTACGAGCAGTACTTC. This sequence encodes CASGLRGSSYEQYF.

This clonotype was observed at least ten times. V gene TRBV12-3 or TRBV12-4 combines with J gene TRBJ2-1, with a tentative D call TRBD2 (5 bases). V lost 3 bases to trimming and J lost 0 bases, with 6 bases between them. This CDR3 is 14 amino acids long. The CDR3 is CASSFGSSYNEQFF. The CDR3 DNA reads TGTGCCAGCAGTTTTGGGAGCTCCTACAATGAGCAGTTCTTC.

About this clonotype: The junction differs from germline at one of its ends, possibly a read error. This chain joins TRBV20-1 and TRBJ2-5; D remains ambiguous. CDR1 and CDR2 (germline): DFQATT, SNEGSKA (reference sequence). The CDR3 consists of 15 residues. This CDR3 is CNASLVQPRWETQYF. Written as DNA, the CDR3 is TGCAATGCTAGTCTTGTTCAGCCTAGATGGGAGACCCAGTACTTC.

Ten or more counts support this clonotype. The chain couples TRBV30 to TRBJ1-1, with TRBD1 as a possible D gene (6 bases). Trimming removed 2 bases at V and 6 bases at J, with 7 bases between. The CDR3 consists of 11 residues. The V gene's germline CDR1 is GTSNPN and CDR2 SVGIG (reference sequence). The DNA for the CDR3 is TGTGCCTGGAGTCAGGGGTCTGAAGCTTTCTTT. Translation gives CAWSQGSEAFF.

This clonotype appeared many times. This chain connects TRBV30 to TRBJ1-2, with D unclear. This CDR3 has 14 amino acids. Germline loops: CDR1 GTSNPN, CDR2 SVGIG (reference sequence). Trimming pared 5 bases from V and 0 bases from J, leaving 13 bases between. CDR3 amino acids: CAWHSGVPNYGYTF. In nucleotides, the CDR3 is TGTGCCTGGCACAGTGGGGTCCCTAACTATGGCTACACCTTC.

In nucleotides, the CDR3 is TGTGCCAGCAGTGAGTCTGAAGGGTCCTCCACCTACGAGCAGTACTTC. The encoded protein is CASSESEGSSTYEQYF. The V call is TRBV28, the J call TRBJ2-7; D remains unclear. CDR3 length: 16 amino acids. Trimming removed 5 bases at V and 2 bases at J, with 19 bases between. Germline CDR1 reads MDHEN; CDR2 reads SYDVKM.

In this sample, this clonotype turned up many times. The chain employs TRBV30 and TRBJ1-1; D possibly corresponds to TRBD1 (5 bases). V lost 1 base and J 7 bases, leaving 10 bases between the germline ends. The CDR3 has 12 amino acids. The germline V gene has CDR1 GTSNPN and CDR2 SVGIG (reference sequence). The CDR3 region is CAWSGTLNEAFF. The CDR3 DNA follows: TGTGCCTGGAGTGGGACACTCAATGAAGCTTTCTTT.

In its sample, this clonotype was seen many times. The CDR3 loop reads CASSRSPPSERDTQYF. The CDR3 DNA reads as TGTGCCAGCAGCCGGTCGCCCCCCTCTGAACGGGATACGCAGTATTTT. The chain links TRBV11-2 to TRBJ2-3; no reliable D call. The CDR3 contains 16 residues. V was clipped by 5 bases and J by 6 bases, with 21 bases between them. Germline-derived CDR1 and CDR2 are SGHAT and FQNNGV. Full variable domain (remainder filled in from reference TRBV11-2 and TRBJ2-3): EAGVAQSPRYKIIEKRQSVAFWCNPISGHATLYWYQQILGQGPKLLIQFQNNGVVDDSQLPKDRFSAERLKGVDSTLKIQPAKLEDSAVYLCASSRSPPSERDTQYFGPGTRLTVL.

This chain uses TRBV30 with TRBJ2-5; 7 bases are a match to TRBD2. Germline trimming cut 2 bases from V and 5 bases from J; bases unmatched to any gene: 17. Germline V lookup: CDR1 GTSNPN, CDR2 SVGIG (reference sequence). The CDR3 totals 17 residues. The CDR3 protein is CAWSHPSGSPRWETQYF. As DNA, the CDR3 is TGTGCCTGGAGTCATCCTAGCGGAAGCCCTCGGTGGGAGACCCAGTACTTC.

In this sample, this clonotype turned up a few times. The chain has TRBV7-9 and TRBJ2-7; 7 bases line up with TRBD2. J was trimmed by 6 bases and V by 5 bases; bases with no gene match: 13. The CDR3 runs 15 residues. Per the germline V gene, CDR1 is SEHNR and CDR2 is FQNEAQ (reference sequence). The CDR3, as DNA: TGTGCCAGCAGCCTCGAGGGAGCAGGGAGGGGCGAGCAGTACTTC. Translation: CASSLEGAGRGEQYF.

The rearrangement joins TRBV9 to TRBJ2-1, with D perhaps given as TRBD1 or TRBD2 (5 bases each). Germline V gene data show CDR1 as SGDLS and CDR2 as YYNGEE. Trimming removed 3 bases at V and 8 bases at J, with 15 bases between. The CDR3 sequence is 14 residues long. The CDR3 coding sequence is TGTGCCAGCAGCGGGTTCCGGGACGGCTATGAGCAGTTCTTC. This encodes CASSGFRDGYEQFF. The complete variable domain, with remaining parts taken from reference TRBV9 and TRBJ2-1, reads DSGVTQTPKHLITATGQRVTLRCSPRSGDLSVYWYQQSLDQGLQFLIQYYNGEERAKGNILERFSAQQFPDLHSELNLSSLELGDSALYFCASSGFRDGYEQFFGPGTRLTVL.

This clonotype was detected only once. V is TRBV5-6 and J is TRBJ2-6, with D tentatively TRBD2 (5 bases). This CDR3 spans 17 amino acids. V was clipped by 3 bases and J by 4 bases, with 17 bases between them. Looked up from germline, CDR1 is SGHDT and CDR2 is YYEEEE. CDR3 nucleotide sequence: TGTGCCAGCAGCTGGGGTACACGGGGAGCCGGGGCCAACGTCCTGACTTTC. As protein: CASSWGTRGAGANVLTF.

The genes are TRBV7-9 and TRBJ2-7; the match to TRBD1 covers 8 bases. The CDR3 consists of 15 residues. The V and J ends lost 2 bases and 5 bases, in that order; junction bases with no gene match: 8. Germline CDR1 SEHNR, CDR2 FQNEAQ (reference sequence). CDR3: CASSLSLDRAHEQYF. CDR3 coding DNA: TGTGCCAGCAGCTTATCATTGGACAGGGCTCACGAGCAGTACTTC.

The sample holds many counts of this clonotype. The chain is built from TRBV2 and TRBJ2-3; D uncertain. From germline, CDR1 is SNHLY and CDR2 FYNNEI. V lost 2 bases, J lost 2 bases, and 5 bases lay in between. The CDR3 contains 13 residues. The CDR3 loop is CASSESPTDTQYF. CDR3 coding DNA: TGTGCCAGCAGTGAAAGTCCCACAGATACGCAGTATTTT.

The CDR3 loop reads CASSGGSGRYGEQFF. DNA of the CDR3: TGTGCCAGCAGTGGGGGTAGCGGGAGGTACGGTGAGCAGTTCTTC. The rearrangement joins TRBV2 to TRBJ2-1; 10 bases fit TRBD2. After removal of 4 bases from V and 9 bases from J, the junction contained 9 bases not matched to a gene. The length of the CDR3 is 15 residues. CDR1 and CDR2 (germline): SNHLY, FYNNEI.

The chain employs TRBV27 and TRBJ2-3; D gene unclear. Deletions cut 6 bases from V and 2 bases from J, with 15 bases between. Germline-derived CDR1 and CDR2 are MNHEY and SMNVEV (reference sequence). The CDR3 is made up of 15 amino acids. The CDR3 region is CASRRANLPTDTQYF. The CDR3 DNA is TGTGCCAGCAGAAGGGCGAACCTCCCCACAGATACGCAGTATTTT.

This chain uses TRBV27 with TRBJ2-1, with 11 positions matching TRBD2. V shed 6 bases, J shed 8 bases, and the junction held 9 bases outside the gene matches. The CDR3 runs to 15 residues. Germline V gene sequence: CDR1 MNHEY, CDR2 SMNVEV (reference sequence). CDR3: CASSLTSGSVHEQFF. The CDR3 bases are TGTGCCAGCAGCCTAACTAGCGGGAGTGTTCATGAGCAGTTCTTC.

For the CDR3, the DNA is TGTGCCAGCAGTCCACAGGGAACCGGCCCTTCCGAGCAGTACTTC. This sequence encodes CASSPQGTGPSEQYF. The rearrangement joins TRBV27 to TRBJ2-7; D perhaps matches TRBD1 (6 bases). Germline CDR1 MNHEY, CDR2 SMNVEV (reference sequence). The V end was cut by 5 bases, the J end by 6 bases, with 20 bases between. The CDR3 spans 15 residues.

This clonotype has a count of ten or more. The CDR3 nucleotides are TGTGCCAGCTCATCGACAGGGGGCGCAGATACGCAGTATTTT. Protein product: CASSSTGGADTQYF. The rearrangement joins TRBV18 to TRBJ2-3; 10 bases map to TRBD1. The CDR3 has 14 amino acids. The germline V gene has CDR1 KGHSH and CDR2 LQKENI. J gave up 4 bases and V 5 bases, and 3 bases lay outside the gene matches. Full variable domain (rest looked up from reference TRBV18 and TRBJ2-3): NAGVMQNPRHLVRRRGQEARLRCSPMKGHSHVYWYRQLPEEGLKFMVYLQKENIIDESGMPKERFSAEFPKEGPSILRIQQVVRGDSAAYFCASSSTGGADTQYFGPGTRLTVL.